The 12 T cell receptor beta chains reported below all come from one sample, sequenced in a study of T cells in Graves' hyperthyroidism and ophthalmopathy. RNA transcripts served as the template for amplifying TCR beta CDR3 regions. Researchers ran a first-round RT-PCR on the TCR CDR3 using the HTBI primer set. Each CDR3 protein is one row after TCRdb ran MiXCR on the multiplex PCR reads. The table shows about 700,000 distinct CDR3 sequences, with about 14% occurring only once. The sample was blood. The receptors originated from a woman aged 18 to 35 with Graves' hyperthyroidism.

This clonotype was picked up many times. The V call is TRBV11-2, the J call TRBJ1-1; D is uncertain. Germline CDR1 is SGHAT and CDR2 is FQNNGV. V lost 6 bases to trimming and J lost 4 bases, with 9 bases between them. The CDR3 loop spans 12 amino acids. CDR3 in amino acids: CASRFAGTEAFF. The CDR3 DNA reads TGTGCCAGCAGGTTCGCAGGCACTGAAGCTTTCTTT.

This clonotype has only a few counts. The J gene is TRBJ2-3, the V gene TRBV7-9; no clear D. In germline, CDR1 is SEHNR, CDR2 FQNEAQ (reference sequence). The CDR3 sequence is 12 residues long. The ends were cut back, 5 bases at V and 5 bases at J, with 8 bases in the middle. CDR3 protein: CASSRRLDTQYF. In nucleotides, the CDR3 is TGTGCCAGCAGCCGAAGACTAGATACGCAGTATTTT. The whole variable domain, filled in from reference TRBV7-9 and TRBJ2-3, reads DTGVSQNPRHKITKRGQNVTFRCDPISEHNRLYWYRQTLGQGPEFLTYFQNEAQLEKSRLLSDRFSAERPKGSFSTLEIQRTEQGDSAMYLCASSRRLDTQYFGPGTRLTVL.

Regarding this clonotype: Possible read error: a much larger clone is one base away. In this CDR3 the conserved last residue, phenylalanine or tryptophan, is missing, so a read error is likely. The chain recombines TRBV30 with TRBJ2-7, with unresolved D. The CDR3 is 13 amino acids. Germline V gives CDR1 GTSNPN, CDR2 SVGIG (reference sequence). Trimming cost V 0 bases and J 5 bases, with 11 bases left between them. Here the CDR3 DNA reads TGTGCCTGGAGTGTGGGCGTCAGTAACGAGCAGTACTTG. It encodes CAWSVGVSNEQYL.

Ten or more counts support this clonotype. The rearrangement links TRBV6-1 to TRBJ1-1, with unresolved D. In germline, CDR1 is MNHNS, CDR2 SASEGT. This CDR3 contains 15 residues. Trimming took off 7 bases at V and 0 bases at J, with 15 bases between the two ends. DNA of the CDR3: TGTGCCAGCAATCCGGGAGGTCGCATGAACACTGAAGCTTTCTTT. Protein sequence: CASNPGGRMNTEAFF.

This chain links TRBV6-5 with TRBJ1-3, with a weak D call TRBD1 (5 bases). Per the germline V gene, CDR1 is MNHEY and CDR2 is SVGAGI. With 4 bases removed from V and 3 bases from J, the gap between germline ends came to 13 bases. The CDR3 runs to 15 residues. The CDR3 spells CASSWGGEGGNTIYF. In nucleotides, the CDR3 is TGTGCCAGCAGTTGGGGGGGAGAGGGTGGAAACACCATATATTTT.

This clonotype came up many times. This chain connects TRBV7-2 to TRBJ2-5; D uncertain. The CDR3 runs 12 residues. V dropped 5 bases and J dropped 0 bases, with 4 bases sitting between them. Germline V CDR1 and CDR2: SGHTA, FQGNSA. The CDR3 coding sequence is TGTGCCAGCAGCACCTACCAAGAGACCCAGTACTTC. Translating it yields CASSTYQETQYF. The variable domain in full, completed from reference TRBV7-2 and TRBJ2-5, reads GAGVSQSPSNKVTEKGKDVELRCDPISGHTALYWYRQSLGQGLEFLIYFQGNSAPDKSGLPSDRFSAERTGGSVSTLTIQRTQQEDSAVYLCASSTYQETQYFGPGTRLLVL.

This clonotype came up many times. As DNA, the CDR3 is TGCGCCAGCAGCCGGGACAGCCGAAATGAAAAACTGTTTTTT. This codes for CASSRDSRNEKLFF. The chain joins TRBV5-1 to TRBJ1-4; 7 bases match TRBD1. The CDR3 loop spans 14 amino acids. The germline gives CDR1 SGHRS, CDR2 YFSETQ. After removal of 4 bases from V and 5 bases from J, the junction contained 5 bases not matched to a gene.

There are a few counts of this clonotype. The CDR3 region is CAGRLGNVYEQYF. CDR3 nucleotides: TGTGCCGGTCGGTTGGGAAATGTCTACGAGCAGTACTTC. The chain has TRBV2 and TRBJ2-7; the D is unclear. The CDR3 loop spans 13 amino acids. Trimming removed 11 bases at V and 3 bases at J, with 17 bases between. From germline, CDR1 is SNHLY and CDR2 FYNNEI.

The chain couples TRBV12-3 or TRBV12-4 to TRBJ2-2, with 8 bases aligning to TRBD1. J was trimmed by 7 bases and V by 6 bases; bases with no gene match: 7. The CDR3 consists of 14 residues. The CDR3 protein is CASRFPTGGGELFF. The CDR3 DNA follows: TGTGCCAGCAGATTCCCTACAGGGGGCGGGGAGCTGTTTTTT.

The CDR3 loop reads CASTGTLKLAGAETQYF. The CDR3 DNA sequence: TGTGCCAGCACCGGAACCCTCAAACTAGCGGGAGCGGAGACCCAGTACTTC. This sequence joins TRBV27 and TRBJ2-5; 11 bases are shared with TRBD2. The CDR3 has 17 amino acids. Unmatched junction bases numbered 15, after V lost 7 bases and J lost 5 bases. The germline gives CDR1 MNHEY, CDR2 SMNVEV (reference sequence).

In this sample, this clonotype turned up many times. The chain is built from TRBV13 and TRBJ2-1; 11 nucleotides match TRBD1. With 0 bases clipped from V and 3 bases from J, the junction kept 7 bases outside the gene matches. The germline V gene encodes CDR1 PRHDT and CDR2 FYEKMQ (reference sequence). The CDR3 contains 18 residues. The CDR3 reads CASSLGFSGTGGYNEQFF. The CDR3 bases are TGTGCCAGCAGCTTAGGATTCTCCGGGACAGGGGGCTACAATGAGCAGTTCTTC.

A few counts support this clonotype. This sequence joins TRBV6-5 and TRBJ2-7; D might be TRBD1 (6 bases). V lost 2 bases to trimming and J lost 1 base, with 15 bases between them. The CDR3 covers 16 residues. Germline-derived CDR1 and CDR2 are MNHEY and SVGAGI. Here the CDR3 DNA reads TGTGCCAGCAGTTACAACGGACAGCGCGGGTCCTACGAGCAGTACTTC. It translates to CASSYNGQRGSYEQYF.